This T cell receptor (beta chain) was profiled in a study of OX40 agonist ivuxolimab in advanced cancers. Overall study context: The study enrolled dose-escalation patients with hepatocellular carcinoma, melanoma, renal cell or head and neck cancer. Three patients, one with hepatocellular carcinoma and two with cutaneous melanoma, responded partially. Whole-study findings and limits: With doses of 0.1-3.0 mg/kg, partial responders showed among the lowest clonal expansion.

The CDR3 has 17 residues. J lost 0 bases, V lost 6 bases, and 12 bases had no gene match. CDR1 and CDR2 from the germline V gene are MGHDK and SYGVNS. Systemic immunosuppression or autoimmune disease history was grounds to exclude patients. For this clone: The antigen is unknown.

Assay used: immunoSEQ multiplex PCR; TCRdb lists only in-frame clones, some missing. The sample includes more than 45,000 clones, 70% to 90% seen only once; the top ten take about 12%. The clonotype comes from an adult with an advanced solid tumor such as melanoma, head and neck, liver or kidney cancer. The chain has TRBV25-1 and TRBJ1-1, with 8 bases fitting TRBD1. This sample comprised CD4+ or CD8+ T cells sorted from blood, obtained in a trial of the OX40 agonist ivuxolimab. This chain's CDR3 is CASRQGTGHRMNTEAFF. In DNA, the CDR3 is TGTGCCAGCAGGCAAGGGACAGGTCACCGCATGAACACTGAAGCTTTCTTT.